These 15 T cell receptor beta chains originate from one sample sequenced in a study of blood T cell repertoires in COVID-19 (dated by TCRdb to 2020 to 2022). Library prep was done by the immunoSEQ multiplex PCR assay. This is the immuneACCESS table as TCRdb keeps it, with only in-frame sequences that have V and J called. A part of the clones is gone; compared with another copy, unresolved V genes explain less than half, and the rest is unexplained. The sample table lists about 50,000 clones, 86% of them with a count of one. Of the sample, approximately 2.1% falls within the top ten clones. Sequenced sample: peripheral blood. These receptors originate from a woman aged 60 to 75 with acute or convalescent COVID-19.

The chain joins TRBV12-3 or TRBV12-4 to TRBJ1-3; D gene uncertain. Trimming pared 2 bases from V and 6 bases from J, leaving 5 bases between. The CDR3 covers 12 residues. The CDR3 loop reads CASSLYVNTIYF. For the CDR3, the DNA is TGTGCCAGCAGTTTATATGTAAACACCATATATTTT.

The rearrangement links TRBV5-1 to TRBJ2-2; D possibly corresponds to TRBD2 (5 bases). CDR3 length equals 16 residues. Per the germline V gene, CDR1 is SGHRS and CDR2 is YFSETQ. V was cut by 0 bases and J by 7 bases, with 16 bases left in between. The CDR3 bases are TGCGCCAGCAGCTTGGCAATTTCTAGCAGCAACGGGGAGCTGTTTTTT. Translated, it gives CASSLAISSSNGELFF.

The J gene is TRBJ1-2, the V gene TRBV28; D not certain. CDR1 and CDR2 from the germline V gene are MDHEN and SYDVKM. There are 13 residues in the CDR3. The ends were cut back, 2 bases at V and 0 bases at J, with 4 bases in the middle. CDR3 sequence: CASSLQANYGYTF. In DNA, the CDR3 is TGTGCCAGCAGTTTACAGGCTAACTATGGCTACACCTTC.

Written as DNA, the CDR3 is TGTGCCAGCAGCCTTTGGGACAGCAATAATTCACCCCTCCACTTT. Residues: CASSLWDSNNSPLHF. The rearrangement links TRBV3-1 (or the pseudogene TRBV3-2) to TRBJ1-6; 7 bases align to TRBD1. Germline CDR1 reads LGHDT; CDR2 reads YNNKEL (reference sequence). The length of the CDR3 is 15 residues. V was clipped by 4 bases and J by 5 bases; unmatched bases: 5.

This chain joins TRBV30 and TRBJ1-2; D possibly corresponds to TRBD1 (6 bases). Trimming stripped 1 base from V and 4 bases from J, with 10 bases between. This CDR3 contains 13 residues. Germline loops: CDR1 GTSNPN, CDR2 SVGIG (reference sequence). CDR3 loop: CAWSAGVGYGYTF. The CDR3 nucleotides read TGTGCCTGGAGTGCAGGGGTGGGCTATGGCTACACCTTC. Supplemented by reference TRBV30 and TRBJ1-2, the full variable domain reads SQTIHQWPATLVQPVGSPLSLECTVEGTSNPNLYWYRQAAGRGLQLLFYSVGIGQISSEVPQNLSASRPQDRQFILSSKKLLLSDSGFYLCAWSAGVGYGYTFGSGTRLTVV.

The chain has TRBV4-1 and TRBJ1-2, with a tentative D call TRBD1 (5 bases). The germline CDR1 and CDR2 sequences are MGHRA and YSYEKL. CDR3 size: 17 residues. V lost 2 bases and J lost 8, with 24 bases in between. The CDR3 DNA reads TGCGCCAGCAGCCAACTGGCCCGCGGCGGGACGTGGGGCGGCTACACCTTC. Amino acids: CASSQLARGGTWGGYTF.

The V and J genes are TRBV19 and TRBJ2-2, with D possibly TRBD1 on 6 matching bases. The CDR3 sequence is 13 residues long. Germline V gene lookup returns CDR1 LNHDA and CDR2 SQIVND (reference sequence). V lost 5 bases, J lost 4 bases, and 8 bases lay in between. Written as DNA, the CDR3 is TGTGCCAGTAGTCAGGGGCCCACCGGGGAGCTGTTTTTT. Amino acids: CASSQGPTGELFF.

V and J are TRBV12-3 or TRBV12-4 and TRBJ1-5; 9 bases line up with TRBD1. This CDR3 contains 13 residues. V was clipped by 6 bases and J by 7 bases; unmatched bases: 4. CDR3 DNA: TGTGCCAGCAGGGGACAGGGTGAGCAGCCCCAGCATTTT. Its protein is CASRGQGEQPQHF.

The CDR3: CASRYGGGATTDTQYF. In DNA, the CDR3 is TGTGCCAGCAGATATGGTGGCGGGGCCACCACAGATACGCAGTATTTT. The chain carries TRBV7-2 and TRBJ2-3; D is possibly TRBD2 (6 bases). Germline-derived CDR1 and CDR2 are SGHTA and FQGNSA. The V end lost 6 bases, the J end lost 2 bases, and 18 bases lay between the germline ends. This CDR3 is built from 16 residues. Full variable domain (remainder filled in from reference TRBV7-2 and TRBJ2-3): GAGVSQSPSNKVTEKGKDVELRCDPISGHTALYWYRQSLGQGLEFLIYFQGNSAPDKSGLPSDRFSAERTGGSVSTLTIQRTQQEDSAVYLCASRYGGGATTDTQYFGPGTRLTVL.

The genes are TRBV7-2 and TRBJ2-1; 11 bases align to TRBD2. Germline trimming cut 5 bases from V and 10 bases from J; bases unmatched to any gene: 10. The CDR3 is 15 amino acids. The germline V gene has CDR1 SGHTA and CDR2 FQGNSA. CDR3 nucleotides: TGTGCCAGCAGCCCGTATAGCGGGGGGGCCTCAGAGCAGTTCTTC. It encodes CASSPYSGGASEQFF.

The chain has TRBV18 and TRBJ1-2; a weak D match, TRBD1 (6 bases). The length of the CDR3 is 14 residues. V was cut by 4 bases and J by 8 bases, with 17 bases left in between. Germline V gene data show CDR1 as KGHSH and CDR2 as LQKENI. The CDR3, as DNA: TGTGCCAGCTCACTACACCACAGGGATCTGGGCTACACCTTC. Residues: CASSLHHRDLGYTF.

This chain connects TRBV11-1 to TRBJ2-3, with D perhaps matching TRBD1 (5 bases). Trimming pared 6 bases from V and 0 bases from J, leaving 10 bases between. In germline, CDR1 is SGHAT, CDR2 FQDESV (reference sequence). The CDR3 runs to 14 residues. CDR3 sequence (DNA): TGTGCCAGCAGGTCCAGGGTTAGCACAGATACGCAGTATTTT. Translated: CASRSRVSTDTQYF.

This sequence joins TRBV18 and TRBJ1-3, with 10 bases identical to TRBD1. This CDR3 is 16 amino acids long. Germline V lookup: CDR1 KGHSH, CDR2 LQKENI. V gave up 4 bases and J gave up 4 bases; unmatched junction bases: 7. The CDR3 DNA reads TGTGCCAGCTCACTTACCGGGACAGGGGAAGGAAACACCATATATTTT. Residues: CASSLTGTGEGNTIYF.

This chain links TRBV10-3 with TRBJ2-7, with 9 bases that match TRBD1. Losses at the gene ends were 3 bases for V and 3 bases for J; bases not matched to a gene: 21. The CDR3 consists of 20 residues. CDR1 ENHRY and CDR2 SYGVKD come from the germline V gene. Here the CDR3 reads CAISDLSGRDRAGGGYEQYF. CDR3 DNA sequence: TGTGCCATCAGTGACCTATCCGGAAGGGACAGGGCCGGGGGCGGCTACGAGCAGTACTTC.

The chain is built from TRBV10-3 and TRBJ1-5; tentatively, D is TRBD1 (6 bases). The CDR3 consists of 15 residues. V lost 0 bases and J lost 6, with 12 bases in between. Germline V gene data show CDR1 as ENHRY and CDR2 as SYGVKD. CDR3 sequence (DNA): TGTGCCATCAGTGAGTCGAGGACAGACGCTCAGCCCCAGCATTTT. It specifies CAISESRTDAQPQHF.